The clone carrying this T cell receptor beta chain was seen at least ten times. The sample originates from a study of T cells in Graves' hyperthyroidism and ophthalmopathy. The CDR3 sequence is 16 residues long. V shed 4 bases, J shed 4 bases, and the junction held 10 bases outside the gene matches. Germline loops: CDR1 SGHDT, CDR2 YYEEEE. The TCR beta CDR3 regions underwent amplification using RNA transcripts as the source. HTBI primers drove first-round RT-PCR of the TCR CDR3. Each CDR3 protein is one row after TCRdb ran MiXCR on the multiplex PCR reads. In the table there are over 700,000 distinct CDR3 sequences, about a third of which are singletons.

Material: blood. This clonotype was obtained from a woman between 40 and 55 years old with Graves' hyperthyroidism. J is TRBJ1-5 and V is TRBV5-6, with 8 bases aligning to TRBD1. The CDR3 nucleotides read TGTGCCAGCAGCACCAGCGGACAGGGTCGGAATCAGCCCCAGCATTTT. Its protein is CASSTSGQGRNQPQHF.